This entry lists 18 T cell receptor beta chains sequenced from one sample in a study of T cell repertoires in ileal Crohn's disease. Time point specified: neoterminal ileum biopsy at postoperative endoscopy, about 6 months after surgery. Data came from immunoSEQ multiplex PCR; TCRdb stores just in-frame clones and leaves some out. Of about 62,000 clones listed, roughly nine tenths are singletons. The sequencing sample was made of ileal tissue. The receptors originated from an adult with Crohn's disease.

In nucleotides, the CDR3 is TGCAGTGCTCCCCCGGACACTGAAGCTTTCTTT. Its translation is CSAPPDTEAFF. J is TRBJ1-1 and V is TRBV20-1; D remains unclear. Trimming stripped 5 bases from V and 3 bases from J, with 7 bases between. The germline gives CDR1 DFQATT, CDR2 SNEGSKA (reference sequence). CDR3 length: 11 residues.

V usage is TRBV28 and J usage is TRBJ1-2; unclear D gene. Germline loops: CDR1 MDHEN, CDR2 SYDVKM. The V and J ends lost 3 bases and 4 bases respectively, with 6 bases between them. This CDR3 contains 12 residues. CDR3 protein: CASSLSGYGYTF. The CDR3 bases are TGTGCCAGCAGTTTGTCAGGCTATGGCTACACCTTC.

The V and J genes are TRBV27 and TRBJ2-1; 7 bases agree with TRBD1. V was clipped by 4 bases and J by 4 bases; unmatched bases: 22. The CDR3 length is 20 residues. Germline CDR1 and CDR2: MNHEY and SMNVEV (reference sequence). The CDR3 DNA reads TGTGCCAGCAGTTCCCGAACACGATCCGACAGGGAGAGAGTTTACAATGAGCAGTTCTTC. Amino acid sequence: CASSSRTRSDRERVYNEQFF.

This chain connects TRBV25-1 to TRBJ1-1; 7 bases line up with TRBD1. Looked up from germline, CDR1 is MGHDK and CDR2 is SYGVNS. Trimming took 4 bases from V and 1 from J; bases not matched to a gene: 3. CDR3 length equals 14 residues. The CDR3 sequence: CASSGGQPNTEAFF. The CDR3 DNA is TGTGCCAGCAGTGGGGGACAGCCGAACACTGAAGCTTTCTTT.

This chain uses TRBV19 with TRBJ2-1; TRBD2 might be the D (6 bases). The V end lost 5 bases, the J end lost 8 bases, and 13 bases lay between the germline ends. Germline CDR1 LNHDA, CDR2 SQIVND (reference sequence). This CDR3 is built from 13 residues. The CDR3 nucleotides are TGTGCCAGTAGTCCCCCGGGAGCATATGAGCAGTTCTTC. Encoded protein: CASSPPGAYEQFF.

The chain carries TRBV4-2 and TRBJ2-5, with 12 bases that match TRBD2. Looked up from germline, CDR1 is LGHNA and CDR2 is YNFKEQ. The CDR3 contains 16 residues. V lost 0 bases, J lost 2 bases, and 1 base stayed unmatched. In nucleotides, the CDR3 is TGTGCCAGCAGCCAAGATCTAGCGGGAGGGCAAGAGACCCAGTACTTC. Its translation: CASSQDLAGGQETQYF.

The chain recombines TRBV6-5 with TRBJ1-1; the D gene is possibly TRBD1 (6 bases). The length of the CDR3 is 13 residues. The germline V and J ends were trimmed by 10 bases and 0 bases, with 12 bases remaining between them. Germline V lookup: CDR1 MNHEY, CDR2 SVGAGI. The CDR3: CATGHRMNTEAFF. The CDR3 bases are TGTGCCACGGGACACCGCATGAACACTGAAGCTTTCTTT.

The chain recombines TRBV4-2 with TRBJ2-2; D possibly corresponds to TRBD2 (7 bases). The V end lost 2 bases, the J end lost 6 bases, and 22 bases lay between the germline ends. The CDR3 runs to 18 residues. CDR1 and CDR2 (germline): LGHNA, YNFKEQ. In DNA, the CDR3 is TGTGCCAGCAGCCAACGTTTAGGGGGAGGGCCTCGGGCCGGGGAGCTGTTTTTT. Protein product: CASSQRLGGGPRAGELFF.

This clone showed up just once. CDR3 sequence (DNA): TGTGCCAGTAGCCGGACTAGCGGGGGGAGCAATGAGCAGTTCTTC. Its protein is CASSRTSGGSNEQFF. V usage is TRBV19 and J usage is TRBJ2-1, with TRBD2 matching 14 bases. Germline V CDR1 and CDR2: LNHDA, SQIVND (reference sequence). The CDR3 contains 15 residues. V lost 6 bases and J lost 6; bases outside the gene matches: 4.

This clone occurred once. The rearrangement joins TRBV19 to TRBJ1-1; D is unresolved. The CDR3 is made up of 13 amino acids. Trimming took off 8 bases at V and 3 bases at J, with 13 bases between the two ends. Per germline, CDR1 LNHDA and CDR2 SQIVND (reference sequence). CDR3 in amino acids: CASGEDGDTEAFF. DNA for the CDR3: TGTGCCAGTGGAGAGGACGGGGACACTGAAGCTTTCTTT.

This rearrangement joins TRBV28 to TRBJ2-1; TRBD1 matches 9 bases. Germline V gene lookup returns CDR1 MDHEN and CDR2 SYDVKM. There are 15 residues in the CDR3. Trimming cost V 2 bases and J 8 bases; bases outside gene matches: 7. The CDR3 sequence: CASSLGTGRLDEQFF. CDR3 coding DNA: TGTGCCAGCAGTTTAGGGACAGGGAGGTTGGATGAGCAGTTCTTC.

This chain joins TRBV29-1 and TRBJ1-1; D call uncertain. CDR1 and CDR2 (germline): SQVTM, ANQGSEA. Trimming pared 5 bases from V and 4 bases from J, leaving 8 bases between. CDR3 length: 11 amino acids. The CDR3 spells CSVPAPTEAFF. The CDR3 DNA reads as TGCAGCGTTCCCGCGCCCACTGAAGCTTTCTTT.

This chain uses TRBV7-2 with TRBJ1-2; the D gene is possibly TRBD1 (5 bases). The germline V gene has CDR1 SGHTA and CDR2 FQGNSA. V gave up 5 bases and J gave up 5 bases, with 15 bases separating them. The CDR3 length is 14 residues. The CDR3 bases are TGTGCCAGCAGCCTAAGTGGACAAGCTTATGGCTACACCTTC. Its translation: CASSLSGQAYGYTF.

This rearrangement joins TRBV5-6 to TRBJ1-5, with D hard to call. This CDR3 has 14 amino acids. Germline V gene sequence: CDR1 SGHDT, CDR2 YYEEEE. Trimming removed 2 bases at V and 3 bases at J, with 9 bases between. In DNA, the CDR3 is TGTGCCAGCAGCTTTGGACTGGTCAATCAGCCCCAGCATTTT. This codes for CASSFGLVNQPQHF. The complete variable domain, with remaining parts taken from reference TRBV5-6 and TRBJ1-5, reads DAGVTQSPTHLIKTRGQQVTLRCSPKSGHDTVSWYQQALGQGPQFIFQYYEEEERQRGNFPDRFSGHQFPNYSSELNVNALLLGDSALYLCASSFGLVNQPQHFGDGTRLSIL.

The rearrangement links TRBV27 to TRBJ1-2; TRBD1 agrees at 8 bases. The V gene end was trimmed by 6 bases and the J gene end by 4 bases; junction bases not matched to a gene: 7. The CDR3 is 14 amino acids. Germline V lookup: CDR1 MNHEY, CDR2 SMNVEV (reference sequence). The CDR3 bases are TGTGCCAGCAGCTCCGACAGGGGACGCTATGGCTACACCTTC. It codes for CASSSDRGRYGYTF.

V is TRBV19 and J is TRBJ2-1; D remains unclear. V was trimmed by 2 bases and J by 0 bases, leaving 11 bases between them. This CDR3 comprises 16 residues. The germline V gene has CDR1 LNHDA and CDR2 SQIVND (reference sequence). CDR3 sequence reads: CASSIQGGSSYNEQFF. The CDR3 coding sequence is TGTGCCAGTAGTATACAAGGCGGTAGCTCCTACAATGAGCAGTTCTTC.

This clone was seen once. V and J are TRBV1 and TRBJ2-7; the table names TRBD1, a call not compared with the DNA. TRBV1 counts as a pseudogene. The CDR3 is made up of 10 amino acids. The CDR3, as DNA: TGCCGACAGGGGCCCTACGAGCAGTACTTC. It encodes CRQGPYEQYF.

CDR3 protein: CASSSRGPARSGANVLTF. The CDR3 DNA sequence: TGTGCCAGCAGCTCCAGGGGGCCCGCCAGATCTGGGGCCAACGTCCTGACTTTC. The rearrangement uses TRBV5-6 and TRBJ2-6; 8 nucleotides match TRBD1. The CDR3 runs to 18 residues. Germline CDR1 reads SGHDT; CDR2 reads YYEEEE. The J segment lost 1 base and the V segment lost 3 bases, leaving 9 bases of the junction unmatched.